The clone carrying this TCR beta chain was counted only a few times. These data are taken from a study of blood T cell repertoires in COVID-19. The wider study: The United States, Italy and Spain were the sources of the acute and convalescent COVID-19 samples. The analysed material was cDNA or gDNA that came from T cells, B-cell-depleted T cells, or PBMCs.

In germline, CDR1 is LNHDA, CDR2 SQIVND (reference sequence). The V end lost 3 bases, the J end lost 2 bases, and 8 bases lay between the germline ends. The CDR3 consists of 14 residues. Per the original methods: Amplified reference gene primers provided the basis for estimating nucleated cell counts. Assay: immunoSEQ multiplex PCR; the TCRdb copy retains only in-frame clones and omits some. Clone size and V and J calls were adopted from that table, with D and trimming inferred from the DNA. In the table there are just under 65,000 clones, 75% to 80% of which are singletons. The genes are TRBV19 and TRBJ1-5; D gene unclear. This receptor was obtained from a woman aged 80 or older with acute or convalescent COVID-19. Sequencing used peripheral blood. The CDR3 region has the DNA TGTGCCAGTAGTATTATGTGGCGCAATCAGCCCCAGCATTTT. It yields the protein CASSIMWRNQPQHF.